This entry describes one T cell receptor (beta chain). This sample stems from a study of blood T cells in healthy people across ages. For the second PCR, which ran for about 7 to 11 cycles, a sample-barcoded 5' primer and a J-beta primer mix were used. Researchers report that each sample yielded at least 2.5 million CDR3-containing paired-end reads. MiXCR was run by TCRdb on the 5' RACE reads, yielding one entry per CDR3 protein. The data show 1.5 million to 2 million distinct CDR3 sequences, with around 48% seen just once and approximately 2.1% held by the top ten. The CDR3 consists of 17 residues. Germline assignment: CDR1 SEHNR and CDR2 FQNEAQ (reference sequence). Trimming pared 1 base from V and 1 base from J, leaving 15 bases between.

Sequencing used blood. The gene calls are TRBV7-9 and TRBJ2-3; D is possibly TRBD2 (6 bases). This TCR derives from a woman aged 40-49 years in good health. CDR3 DNA: TGTGCCAGCAGCTTAGGGGGGGATGTAGGAGGCACAGATACGCAGTATTTT. Encoded protein: CASSLGGDVGGTDTQYF.